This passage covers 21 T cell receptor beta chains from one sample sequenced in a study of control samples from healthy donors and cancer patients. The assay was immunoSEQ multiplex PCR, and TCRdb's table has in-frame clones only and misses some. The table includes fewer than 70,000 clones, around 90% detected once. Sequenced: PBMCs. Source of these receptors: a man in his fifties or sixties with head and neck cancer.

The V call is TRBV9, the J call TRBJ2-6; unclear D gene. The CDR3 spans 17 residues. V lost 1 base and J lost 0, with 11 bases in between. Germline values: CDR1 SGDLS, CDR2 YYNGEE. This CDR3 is CASSVNVKPSGANVLTF. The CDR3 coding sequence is TGTGCCAGCAGCGTAAACGTAAAGCCCTCTGGGGCCAACGTCCTGACTTTC.

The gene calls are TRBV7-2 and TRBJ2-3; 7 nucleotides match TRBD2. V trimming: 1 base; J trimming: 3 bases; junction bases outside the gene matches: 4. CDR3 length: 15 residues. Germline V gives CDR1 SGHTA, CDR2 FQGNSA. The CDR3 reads CASSLGTRGTDTQYF. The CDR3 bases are TGTGCCAGCAGCTTAGGGACTAGGGGAACAGATACGCAGTATTTT.

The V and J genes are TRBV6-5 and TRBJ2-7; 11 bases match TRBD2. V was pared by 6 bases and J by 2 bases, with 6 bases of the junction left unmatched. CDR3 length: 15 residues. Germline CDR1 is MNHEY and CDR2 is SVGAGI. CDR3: CASRISGGDTYEQYF. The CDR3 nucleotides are TGTGCCAGCAGAATTAGCGGGGGGGACACCTACGAGCAGTACTTC.

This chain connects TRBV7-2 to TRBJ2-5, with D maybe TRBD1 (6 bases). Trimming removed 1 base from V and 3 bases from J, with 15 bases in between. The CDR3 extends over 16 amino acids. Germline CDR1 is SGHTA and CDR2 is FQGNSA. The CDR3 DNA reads TGTGCCAGCAGCTTAGTTGGTGGGACACATGAAGAGACCCAGTACTTC. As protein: CASSLVGGTHEETQYF.

The CDR3 DNA is TGTGCCAGTTCGACACCGGGACGGACGTACGAGCAGTACTTC. Its translation: CASSTPGRTYEQYF. V gene TRBV28 combines with J gene TRBJ2-7; D is tentatively TRBD1 or TRBD2 (5 bases each). V dropped 9 bases and J dropped 4 bases, with 19 bases sitting between them. The CDR3 sequence is 14 residues long. The germline gives CDR1 MDHEN, CDR2 SYDVKM.

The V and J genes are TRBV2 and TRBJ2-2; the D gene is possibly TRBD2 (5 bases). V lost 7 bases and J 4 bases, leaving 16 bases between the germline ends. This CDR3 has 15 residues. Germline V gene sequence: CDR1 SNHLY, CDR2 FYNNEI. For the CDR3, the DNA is TGTGCCAGCAACCTAGCTGGGTCGAGCACCGGGGAGCTGTTTTTT. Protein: CASNLAGSSTGELFF.

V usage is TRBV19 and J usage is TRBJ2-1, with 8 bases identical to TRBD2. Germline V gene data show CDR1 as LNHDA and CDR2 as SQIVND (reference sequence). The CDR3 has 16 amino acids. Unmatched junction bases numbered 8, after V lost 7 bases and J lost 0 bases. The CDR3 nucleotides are TGTGCCAGTATTGACGGGGGGGCTTCCTCCTACAATGAGCAGTTCTTC. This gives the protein CASIDGGASSYNEQFF. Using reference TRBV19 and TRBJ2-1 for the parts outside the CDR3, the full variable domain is DGGITQSPKYLFRKEGQNVTLSCEQNLNHDAMYWYRQDPGQGLRLIYYSQIVNDFQKGDIAEGYSVSREKKESFPLTVTSAQKNPTAFYLCASIDGGASSYNEQFFGPGTRLTVL.

CDR3 in amino acids: CASISGPGAYEKLFF. The CDR3 DNA follows: TGTGCCAGCATTTCAGGACCTGGGGCATATGAAAAACTGTTTTTT. The genes are TRBV28 and TRBJ1-4; weak D call: TRBD1 (5 bases). This CDR3 has 15 amino acids. Germline V gene lookup returns CDR1 MDHEN and CDR2 SYDVKM. V lost 7 bases and J lost 6, with 18 bases in between.

This CDR3 reads CASRRDGPYEQYF. CDR3 DNA: TGTGCCAGCAGGCGGGACGGACCCTACGAGCAGTACTTC. The gene calls are TRBV6-6 and TRBJ2-7, with D perhaps matching TRBD2 (6 bases). This CDR3 spans 13 amino acids. The germline V gene encodes CDR1 MNHNY and CDR2 SVGAGI (reference sequence). The V end was cut by 6 bases, the J end by 2 bases, with 11 bases between.

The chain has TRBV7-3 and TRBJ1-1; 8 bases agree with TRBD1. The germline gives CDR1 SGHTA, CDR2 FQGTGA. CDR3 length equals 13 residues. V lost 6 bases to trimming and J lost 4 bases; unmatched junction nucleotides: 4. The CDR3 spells CASRDRAGTEAFF. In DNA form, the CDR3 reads TGTGCCAGCAGGGACAGGGCTGGCACTGAAGCTTTCTTT.

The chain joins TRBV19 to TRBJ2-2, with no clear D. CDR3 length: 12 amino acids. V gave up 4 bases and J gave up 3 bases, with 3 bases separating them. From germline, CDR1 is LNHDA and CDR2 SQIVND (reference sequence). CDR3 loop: CASSTYTGELFF. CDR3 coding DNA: TGTGCCAGTAGTACCTACACCGGGGAGCTGTTTTTT.

DNA of the CDR3: TGTGCCAGCAGCCTAGGAGGGCGGGGAGATACGCAGTATTTT. Its translation: CASSLGGRGDTQYF. The chain employs TRBV3-1 (or the pseudogene TRBV3-2) and TRBJ2-3; tentatively, D is TRBD2 (6 bases). The germline CDR1 and CDR2 sequences are LGHDT and YNNKEL (reference sequence). CDR3 size: 14 residues. The V and J ends lost 4 bases and 5 bases respectively, with 13 bases between them.

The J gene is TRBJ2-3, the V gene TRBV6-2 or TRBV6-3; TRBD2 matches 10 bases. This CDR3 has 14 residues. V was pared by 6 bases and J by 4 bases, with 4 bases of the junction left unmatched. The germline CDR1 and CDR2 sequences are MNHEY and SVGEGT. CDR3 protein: CASSPGLAADTQYF. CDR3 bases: TGTGCCAGCAGCCCTGGACTAGCGGCAGATACGCAGTATTTT.

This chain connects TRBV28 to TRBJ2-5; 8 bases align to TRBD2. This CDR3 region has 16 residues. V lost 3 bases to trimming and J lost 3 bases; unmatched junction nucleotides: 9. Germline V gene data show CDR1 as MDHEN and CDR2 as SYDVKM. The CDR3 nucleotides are TGTGCCAGCAGTTTCGGCGGGGGGACGACTGAAGAGACCCAGTACTTC. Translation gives CASSFGGGTTEETQYF.

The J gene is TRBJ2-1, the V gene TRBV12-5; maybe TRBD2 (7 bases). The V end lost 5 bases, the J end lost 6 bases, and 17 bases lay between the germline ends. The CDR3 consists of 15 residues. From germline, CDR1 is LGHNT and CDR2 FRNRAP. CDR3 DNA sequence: TGTGCTAGTGGTCAAGGGGAGGGGGGCGGCAATGAGCAGTTCTTC. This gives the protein CASGQGEGGGNEQFF.

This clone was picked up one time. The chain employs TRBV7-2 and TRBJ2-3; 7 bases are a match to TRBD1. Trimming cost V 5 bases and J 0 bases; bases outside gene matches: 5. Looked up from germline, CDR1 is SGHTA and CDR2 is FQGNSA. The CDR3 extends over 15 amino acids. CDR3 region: CASSPGTASTDTQYF. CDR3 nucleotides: TGTGCCAGCAGCCCCGGGACAGCTAGCACAGATACGCAGTATTTT. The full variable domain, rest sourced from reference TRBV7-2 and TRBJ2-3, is GAGVSQSPSNKVTEKGKDVELRCDPISGHTALYWYRQSLGQGLEFLIYFQGNSAPDKSGLPSDRFSAERTGGSVSTLTIQRTQQEDSAVYLCASSPGTASTDTQYFGPGTRLTVL.

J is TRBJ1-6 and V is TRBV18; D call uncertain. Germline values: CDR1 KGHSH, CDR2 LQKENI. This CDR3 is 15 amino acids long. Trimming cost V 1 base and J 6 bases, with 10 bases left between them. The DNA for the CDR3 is TGTGCCAGCTCACCACGGCAGGAACGTAATTCACCCCTCCACTTT. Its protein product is CASSPRQERNSPLHF.

DNA of the CDR3: TGTGCCAGCAGTAACCAGGGGACCTATAATTCACCCCTCCACTTT. Encoded protein: CASSNQGTYNSPLHF. This chain links TRBV28 with TRBJ1-6; a weak D match, TRBD1 (6 bases). V lost 5 bases to trimming and J lost 2 bases, with 10 bases between them. Germline CDR1 MDHEN, CDR2 SYDVKM. There are 15 residues in the CDR3.

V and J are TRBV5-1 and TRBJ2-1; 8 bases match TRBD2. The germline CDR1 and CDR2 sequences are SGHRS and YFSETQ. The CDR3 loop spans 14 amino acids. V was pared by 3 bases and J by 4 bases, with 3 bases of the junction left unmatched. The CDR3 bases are TGCGCCAGCAGCTCAAGACTAGCGTACAATGAGCAGTTCTTC. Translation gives CASSSRLAYNEQFF.

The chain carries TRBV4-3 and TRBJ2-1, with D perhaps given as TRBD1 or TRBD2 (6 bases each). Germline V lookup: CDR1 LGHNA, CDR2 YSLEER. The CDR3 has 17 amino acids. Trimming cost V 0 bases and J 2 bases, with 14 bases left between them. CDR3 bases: TGCGCCAGCAGCCAAGAAGCGGGCGGGGACACCTACAATGAGCAGTTCTTC. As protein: CASSQEAGGDTYNEQFF.

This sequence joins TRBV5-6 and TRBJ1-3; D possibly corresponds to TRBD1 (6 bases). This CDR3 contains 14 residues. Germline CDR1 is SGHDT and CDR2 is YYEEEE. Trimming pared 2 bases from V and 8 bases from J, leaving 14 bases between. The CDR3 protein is CASSFTQGMDTIYF. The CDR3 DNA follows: TGTGCCAGCAGCTTCACACAGGGAATGGACACCATATATTTT.